This T cell receptor beta chain emerged from a study of blood T cell repertoires in COVID-19. Clones were sequenced by immunoSEQ multiplex PCR, and TCRdb holds only the in-frame ones, with some missing. The sample shows 270,000 or so clones, roughly 91% of them seen only once. CDR3 size: 13 residues. V was cut by 2 bases and J by 2 bases, with 9 bases left in between. Germline values: CDR1 SQVTM, CDR2 ANQGSEA. Seattle's cohort entered during active infection and was followed longitudinally. The specimen was peripheral blood. The chain is built from TRBV29-1 and TRBJ1-2; D remains unclear. The source of this sequence is a woman aged 25-40 years with COVID-19, enrolled during active disease. This chain's CDR3 is CSVEKRENYGYTF. The CDR3 bases are TGCAGCGTTGAAAAACGAGAGAACTATGGCTACACCTTC.